This T cell receptor beta chain was profiled in a study of T cell responses to AZD1222 COVID-19 vaccine. In its sample, this clone was seen once. What it binds is unknown. The repertoire was sequenced with immunoSEQ multiplex PCR; TCRdb's copy has only in-frame clones and lacks some. The sample lists tens of thousands of clones; about 80% were seen once. Study observations and caveats: Only a handful of AZD1222 recipients, more than 5 in all, had baseline seropositivity. Donors were chiefly white British, with a greater number of females, and clonal diversity was perhaps underestimated.

Sample: peripheral blood, taken 28 days after the second AZD1222 dose. This receptor was obtained from an adult who received the AZD1222 COVID-19 vaccine.

This CDR3 is CASSLSAGTEAFF. CDR3 DNA: TGTGCCAGCAGTTTATCGGCTGGCACTGAAGCTTTCTTT. The rearrangement joins TRBV12-3 or TRBV12-4 to TRBJ1-1; D unresolved. Trimming left V 2 bases short and J 4 bases short, with 8 bases between. The CDR3 extends over 13 amino acids.